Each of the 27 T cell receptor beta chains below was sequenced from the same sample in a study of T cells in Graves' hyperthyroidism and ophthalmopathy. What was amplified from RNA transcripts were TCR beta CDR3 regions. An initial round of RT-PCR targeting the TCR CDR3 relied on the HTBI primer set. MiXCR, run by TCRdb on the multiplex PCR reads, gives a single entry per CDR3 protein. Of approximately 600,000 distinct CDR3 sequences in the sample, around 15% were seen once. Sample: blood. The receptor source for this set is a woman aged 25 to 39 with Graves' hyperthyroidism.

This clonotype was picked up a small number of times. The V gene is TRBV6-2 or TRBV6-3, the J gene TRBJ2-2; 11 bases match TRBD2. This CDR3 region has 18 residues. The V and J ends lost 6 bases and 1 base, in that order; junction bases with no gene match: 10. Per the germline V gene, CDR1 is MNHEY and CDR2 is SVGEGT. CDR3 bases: TGTGCCAGCAGAGCGGGACTAGCGGCGATTAAGAACACCGGGGAGCTGTTTTTT. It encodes CASRAGLAAIKNTGELFF.

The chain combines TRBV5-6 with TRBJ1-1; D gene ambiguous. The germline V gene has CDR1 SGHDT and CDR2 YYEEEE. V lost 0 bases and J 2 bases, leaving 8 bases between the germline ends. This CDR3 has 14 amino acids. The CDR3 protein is CASSLVAPNTEAFF. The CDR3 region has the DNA TGTGCCAGCAGCTTGGTGGCCCCTAACACTGAAGCTTTCTTT.

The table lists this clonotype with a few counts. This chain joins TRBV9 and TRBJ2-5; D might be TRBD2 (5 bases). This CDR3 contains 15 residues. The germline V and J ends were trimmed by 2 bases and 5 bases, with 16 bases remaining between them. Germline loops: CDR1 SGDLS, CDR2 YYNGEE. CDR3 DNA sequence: TGTGCCAGCAGCGTGGGGAGTAGCTTCGGGGAGACCCAGTACTTC. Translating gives CASSVGSSFGETQYF.

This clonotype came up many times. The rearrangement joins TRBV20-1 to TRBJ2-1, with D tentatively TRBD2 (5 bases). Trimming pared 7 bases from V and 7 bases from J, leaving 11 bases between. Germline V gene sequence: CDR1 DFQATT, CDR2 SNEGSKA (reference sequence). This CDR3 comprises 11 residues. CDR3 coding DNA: TGCAGTGAGATGTCGGGGAATGAGCAGTTCTTC. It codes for CSEMSGNEQFF.

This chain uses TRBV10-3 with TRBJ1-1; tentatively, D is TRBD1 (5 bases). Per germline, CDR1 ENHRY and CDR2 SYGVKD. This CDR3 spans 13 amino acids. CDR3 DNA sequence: TGTGCGATAGGGCAGGGTTGGAATACTGAAGCTTTCTTT. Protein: CAIGQGWNTEAFF.

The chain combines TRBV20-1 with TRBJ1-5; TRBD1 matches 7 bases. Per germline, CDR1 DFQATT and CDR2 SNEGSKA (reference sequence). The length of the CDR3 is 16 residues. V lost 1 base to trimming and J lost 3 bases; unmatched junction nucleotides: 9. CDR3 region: CSARAARGAPNQPQHF. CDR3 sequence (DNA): TGCAGTGCTAGAGCCGCCAGGGGGGCGCCCAATCAGCCCCAGCATTTT.

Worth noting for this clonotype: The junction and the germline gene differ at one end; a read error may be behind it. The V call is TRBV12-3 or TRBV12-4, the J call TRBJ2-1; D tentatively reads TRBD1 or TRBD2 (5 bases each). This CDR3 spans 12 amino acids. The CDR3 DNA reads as TGTGCCAGCACCAACCGGGGCAATGAGCAGCTCTTC. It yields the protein CASTNRGNEQLF.

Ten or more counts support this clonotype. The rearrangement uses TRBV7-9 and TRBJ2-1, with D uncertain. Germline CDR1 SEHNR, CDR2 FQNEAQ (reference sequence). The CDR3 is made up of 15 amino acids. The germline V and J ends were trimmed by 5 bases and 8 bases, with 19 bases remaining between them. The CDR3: CASSPGWKPGHEQFF. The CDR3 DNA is TGTGCCAGCAGCCCTGGGTGGAAACCGGGCCATGAGCAGTTCTTC.

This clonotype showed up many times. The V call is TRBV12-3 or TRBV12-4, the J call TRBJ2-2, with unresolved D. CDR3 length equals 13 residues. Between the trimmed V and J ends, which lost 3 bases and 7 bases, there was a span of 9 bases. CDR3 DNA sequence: TGTGCCAGCAGTTTGTCGGGTATCGGGGAGCTGTTTTTT. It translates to CASSLSGIGELFF.

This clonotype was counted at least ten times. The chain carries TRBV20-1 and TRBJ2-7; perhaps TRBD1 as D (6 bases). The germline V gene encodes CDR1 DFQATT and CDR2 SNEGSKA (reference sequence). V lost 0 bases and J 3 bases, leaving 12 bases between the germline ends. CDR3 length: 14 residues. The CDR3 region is CSARENLQGYEQYF. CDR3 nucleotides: TGCAGTGCTAGAGAAAACCTACAGGGCTACGAGCAGTACTTC.

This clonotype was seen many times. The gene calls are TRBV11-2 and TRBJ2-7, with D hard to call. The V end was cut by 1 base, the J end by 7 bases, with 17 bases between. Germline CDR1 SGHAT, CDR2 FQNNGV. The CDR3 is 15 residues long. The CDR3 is CASSLVPYGKGEQYF. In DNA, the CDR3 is TGTGCCAGCAGCTTAGTTCCCTACGGTAAAGGGGAGCAGTACTTC.

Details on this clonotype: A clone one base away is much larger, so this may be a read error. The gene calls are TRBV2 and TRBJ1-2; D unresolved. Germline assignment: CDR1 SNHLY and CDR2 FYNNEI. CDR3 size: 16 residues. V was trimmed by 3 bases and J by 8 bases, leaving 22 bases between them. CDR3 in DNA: TGTGCCAGCAGTGATCCCCGGTTGGGCCGCACTGACGGCTACACCTTC. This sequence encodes CASSDPRLGRTDGYTF.

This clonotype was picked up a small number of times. DNA of the CDR3: TGTGCCTGGAGTTCCGGGGAAGGAAACACCATATATTTT. As protein: CAWSSGEGNTIYF. This chain uses TRBV30 with TRBJ1-3; D is uncertain. Germline CDR1 GTSNPN, CDR2 SVGIG (reference sequence). The CDR3 extends over 13 amino acids. Trimming stripped 2 bases from V and 4 bases from J, with 9 bases between.

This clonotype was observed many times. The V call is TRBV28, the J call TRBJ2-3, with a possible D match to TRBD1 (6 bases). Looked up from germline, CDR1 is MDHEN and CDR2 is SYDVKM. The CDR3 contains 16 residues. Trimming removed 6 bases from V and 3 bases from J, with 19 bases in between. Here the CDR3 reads CASSPPSDRFTDTQYF. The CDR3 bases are TGTGCCAGCAGCCCCCCGTCGGACAGATTTACAGATACGCAGTATTTT.

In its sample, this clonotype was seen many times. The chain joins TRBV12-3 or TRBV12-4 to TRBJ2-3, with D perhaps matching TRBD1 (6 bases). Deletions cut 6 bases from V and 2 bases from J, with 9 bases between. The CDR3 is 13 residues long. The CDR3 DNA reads TGTGCCAGCAGCAGGGGAACCACAGATACGCAGTATTTT. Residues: CASSRGTTDTQYF.

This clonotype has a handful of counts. The CDR3 DNA is TGCAGTGCTAGGGGGAGGGGGACTGCCTACAATGAGCAGTTCTTC. Its translation: CSARGRGTAYNEQFF. This chain uses TRBV20-1 with TRBJ2-1, with D tentatively TRBD2 (7 bases). Trimming left V 3 bases short and J 2 bases short, with 14 bases between. The CDR3 totals 15 residues. Germline V gene sequence: CDR1 DFQATT, CDR2 SNEGSKA (reference sequence).

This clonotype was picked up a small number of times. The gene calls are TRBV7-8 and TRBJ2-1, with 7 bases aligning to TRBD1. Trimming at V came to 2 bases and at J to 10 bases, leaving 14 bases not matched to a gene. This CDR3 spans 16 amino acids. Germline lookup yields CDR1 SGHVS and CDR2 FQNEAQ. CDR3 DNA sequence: TGTGCCAGCAGCTTACTTAACCTCCCTACAGGGGACGAGCAGTTCTTC. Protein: CASSLLNLPTGDEQFF.

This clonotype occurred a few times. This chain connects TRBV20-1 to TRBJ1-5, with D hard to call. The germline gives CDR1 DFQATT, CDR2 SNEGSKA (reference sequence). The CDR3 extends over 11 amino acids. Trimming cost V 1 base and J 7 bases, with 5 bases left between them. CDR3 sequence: CSARVRQPQHF. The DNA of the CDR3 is TGCAGTGCTAGAGTAAGGCAGCCCCAGCATTTT.

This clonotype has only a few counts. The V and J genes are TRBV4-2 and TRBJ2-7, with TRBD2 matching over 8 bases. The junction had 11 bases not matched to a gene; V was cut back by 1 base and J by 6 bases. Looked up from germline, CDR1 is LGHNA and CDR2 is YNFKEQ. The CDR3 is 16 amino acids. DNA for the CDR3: TGTGCCAGCAGCCAAGTATCCGGGACTAGAGTGGGCGAGCAGTACTTC. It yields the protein CASSQVSGTRVGEQYF.

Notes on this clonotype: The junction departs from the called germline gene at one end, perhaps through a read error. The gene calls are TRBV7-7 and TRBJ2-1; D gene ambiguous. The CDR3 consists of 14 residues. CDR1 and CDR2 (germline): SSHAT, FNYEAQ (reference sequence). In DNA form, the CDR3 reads TGTGCTAGCAGTACCCCTTCCCGAGACAATGAGCAGTTCTTC. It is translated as CASSTPSRDNEQFF.

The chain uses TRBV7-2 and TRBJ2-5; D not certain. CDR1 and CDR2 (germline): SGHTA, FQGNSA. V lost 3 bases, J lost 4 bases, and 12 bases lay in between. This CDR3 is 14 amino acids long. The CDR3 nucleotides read TGTGCCAGCAGCTTGGGCCCCCACGGAGAGACCCAGTACTTC. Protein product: CASSLGPHGETQYF.

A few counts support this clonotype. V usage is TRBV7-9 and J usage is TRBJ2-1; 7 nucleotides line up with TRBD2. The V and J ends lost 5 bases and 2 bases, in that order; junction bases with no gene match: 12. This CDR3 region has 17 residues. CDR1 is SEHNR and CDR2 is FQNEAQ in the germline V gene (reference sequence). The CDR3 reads CASSPKVTGGPYNEQFF. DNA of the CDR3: TGTGCCAGCAGCCCCAAGGTGACGGGAGGCCCCTACAATGAGCAGTTCTTC. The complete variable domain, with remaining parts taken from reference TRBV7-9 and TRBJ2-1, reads DTGVSQNPRHKITKRGQNVTFRCDPISEHNRLYWYRQTLGQGPEFLTYFQNEAQLEKSRLLSDRFSAERPKGSFSTLEIQRTEQGDSAMYLCASSPKVTGGPYNEQFFGPGTRLTVL.

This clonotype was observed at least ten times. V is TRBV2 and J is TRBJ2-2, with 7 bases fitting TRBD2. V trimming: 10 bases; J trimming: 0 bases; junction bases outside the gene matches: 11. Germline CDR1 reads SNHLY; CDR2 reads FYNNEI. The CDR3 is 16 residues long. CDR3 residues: CATSTSSFSNTGELFF. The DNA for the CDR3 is TGTGCCACCTCGACTAGCAGCTTTTCGAACACCGGGGAGCTGTTTTTT.

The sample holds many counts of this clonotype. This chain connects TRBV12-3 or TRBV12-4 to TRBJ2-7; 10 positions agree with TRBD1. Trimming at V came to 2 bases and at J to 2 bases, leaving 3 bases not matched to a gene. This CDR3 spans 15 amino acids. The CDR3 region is CASSLYGTGAYEQYF. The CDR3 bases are TGTGCCAGCAGTTTATACGGGACAGGGGCCTACGAGCAGTACTTC.

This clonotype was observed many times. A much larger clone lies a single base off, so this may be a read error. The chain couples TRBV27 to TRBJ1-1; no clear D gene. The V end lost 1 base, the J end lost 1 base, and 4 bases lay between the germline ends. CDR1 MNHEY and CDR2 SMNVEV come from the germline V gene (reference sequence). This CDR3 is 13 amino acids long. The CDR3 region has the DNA TGTGCCAGCAGTTTATGGCGGAACACTGAAGCTTTCTTT. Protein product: CASSLWRNTEAFF.

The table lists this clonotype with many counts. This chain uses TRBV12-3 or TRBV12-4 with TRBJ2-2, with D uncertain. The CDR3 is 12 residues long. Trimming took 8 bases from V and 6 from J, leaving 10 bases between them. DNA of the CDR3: TGTGCCAGCCGCTTAAGTCCCGGGGAGCTGTTTTTT. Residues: CASRLSPGELFF.

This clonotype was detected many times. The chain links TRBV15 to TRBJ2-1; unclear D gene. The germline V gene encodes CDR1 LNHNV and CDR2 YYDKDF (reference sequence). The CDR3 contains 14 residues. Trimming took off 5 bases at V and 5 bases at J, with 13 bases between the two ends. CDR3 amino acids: CATSGPDPNNEQFF. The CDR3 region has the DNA TGTGCCACCAGCGGGCCGGACCCGAACAATGAGCAGTTCTTC.